This T cell receptor beta chain was sequenced in a study of shared clonotypes between healthy human individuals. This CDR3 spans 13 amino acids. Germline V gives CDR1 MDHEN, CDR2 SYDVKM. The V and J ends lost 4 bases and 11 bases respectively, with 15 bases between them. Of note for this clone: Antigen specificity is unknown.

Study-level findings and limits: Non-shared clonotypes showed lower generation probabilities than clonotypes common to all four donors.

Sequencing was performed with immunoSEQ multiplex PCR; in TCRdb, only in-frame clones are kept and a portion is missing. This table holds about 1 million clones, approximately 68% found once. This TCR was sampled from a man between 18 and 29 years old in good health. Material: memory CD4+ T cells sorted from blood. Noted subset: CD45RA-negative fraction. This rearrangement joins TRBV28 to TRBJ1-5; a possible D gene is TRBD1 (5 bases). CDR3 protein: CASSSSGAKTQHF. Here the CDR3 DNA reads TGTGCCAGCAGTTCCTCCGGGGCCAAGACCCAGCATTTT.